This T cell receptor beta chain originates from a study of blood T cell repertoires in COVID-19 (TCRdb year 2020). Notes on the research overall: Samples from collaborators originated in the United States, Italy and Spain and spanned both the acute and convalescent phases of COVID-19. The prospective study material was composed of cDNA or gDNA derived from T cells, B-cell-depleted T cells, or PBMCs. Deeply sampled blood TCRbeta repertoires from subjects exposed to, actively infected with, or recovered from COVID-19 were included in the dataset. The repertoires were released in a freely available public database intended as a resource for research on the immune response to SARS-CoV-2. Samples came from the ongoing ImmuneRACE study (first 160 participants) plus 1,254 subjects from 6 global collaborators. The sample metadata nearly always contained a de-identified subject ID, COVID-19 status, age in years and sex. Where HLA class I and class II types were available, the types were taken from metadata supplied by the sample provider, not from assay-based typing. What the work shows at the level of the full study, not this receptor alone: The amount of clinical and demographic metadata varied by source and participant and was provided uncurated.

The collaborating institutions used their own protocols to collect whole blood in K2EDTA tubes. For TCRbeta analysis, collaborators shipped samples as frozen whole blood, isolated PBMCs, or DNA extracted from either of those sample types. As concerns this clone: Its recognized antigen is unknown. Qualities for individual bases were not recorded, and no much larger clone is one base off.

A distance of 17 bases separates the germline ends of V and J, which lose 3 bases and 8 bases respectively. The germline V gene (reference sequence) specifies LNHDA as CDR1 and SQIVND as CDR2. Reading from cysteine to phenylalanine, the CDR3 counts 15 amino acids. Left in the record is the CDR3 DNA by itself, 45 bases read in frame from the first base. TCRbeta CDR3 regions were amplified from genomic DNA using the immunoSEQ Assay, a bias-controlled multiplex PCR. Regarding the original processing steps: The number of nucleated cells in each sample was estimated by amplification of reference gene primers within the assay. To quantify the absolute abundance of each unique TCRbeta CDR3 rearrangement, sequence reads were collapsed and filtered. For each sample, productive Simpson clonality was calculated as the square root of Simpson's diversity index over productive rearrangements. Not all clones reach the TCRdb copy of this immuneACCESS table, which keeps in-frame sequences only. Checked studies attribute under half of the gap to unresolved V genes and leave the rest unexplained. V, J and clone size are taken as reported in that table, and D and trimming were inferred from the DNA itself. This sample gives about 78,000 clones in total; around 91% of them show up just once. Of the sample, under 1.1% falls within the top ten clones.

The sequence joins TRBV19 to TRBJ2-1; the D gene is perhaps TRBD1, from 6 matching bases. Sequenced: peripheral blood. The TCR comes from a woman aged 45-60 years in a cohort sampled during active COVID-19. Read as DNA, the sequence is TGTGCCAGTAGTATGAGTCAGGGGAATTTCCATGAGCAGTTCTTC. This codes for CASSMSQGNFHEQFF.